The 14 T cell receptor beta chains listed next were all sequenced from one sample in a study of blood T cell repertoires in COVID-19. The data were produced by immunoSEQ multiplex PCR, yet TCRdb's version contains in-frame clones alone and is incomplete. The data show about 300,000 clones, with approximately 85% seen just once and 9% to 9.5% held by the top ten. The sequenced sample consisted of peripheral blood. The receptors originated from a man aged 18 to 30 with active or convalescent COVID-19.

The V call is TRBV20-1, the J call TRBJ2-5; 12 nucleotides agree with TRBD2. Germline CDR1 reads DFQATT; CDR2 reads SNEGSKA (reference sequence). The CDR3 length is 15 residues. Trimming took 3 bases from V and 5 from J; bases not matched to a gene: 7. The CDR3: CSASPSGGAGETQYF. The CDR3 DNA follows: TGCAGTGCTAGTCCTAGCGGGGGGGCCGGCGAGACCCAGTACTTC.

The chain has TRBV5-5 and TRBJ1-2; no definite D call. The CDR3 loop spans 14 amino acids. The germline gives CDR1 SGHKS, CDR2 YYEKEE (reference sequence). V was trimmed by 2 bases and J by 3 bases, leaving 11 bases between them. CDR3 region: CASSFGETYYGYTF. The CDR3 DNA reads TGTGCCAGCAGCTTTGGGGAGACCTACTATGGCTACACCTTC.

The genes are TRBV5-6 and TRBJ1-2; 9 positions agree with TRBD1. The CDR3 length is 14 residues. V shed 5 bases, J shed 6 bases, and the junction held 8 bases outside the gene matches. CDR1 is SGHDT and CDR2 is YYEEEE in the germline V gene. The CDR3 DNA reads as TGTGCCAGCAGGGGACAGGGACTTGGGGATGGCTACACCTTC. Its translation is CASRGQGLGDGYTF.

This clone has a single count. The chain couples TRBV10-3 to TRBJ1-4, with a possible D match to TRBD1 (5 bases). Trimming took 4 bases from V and 3 from J, leaving 6 bases between them. The CDR3 has 13 amino acids. Germline V gene data show CDR1 as ENHRY and CDR2 as SYGVKD. CDR3 region: CAISVRANEKLFF. As DNA, the CDR3 is TGTGCCATCAGTGTCAGGGCTAATGAAAAACTGTTTTTT.

V is TRBV1 and J is TRBJ1-5; the table assigns TRBD1, which was not confirmed against the DNA. TRBV1 is a documented pseudogene. CDR3 length: 19 residues. The CDR3 loop is CTSSHLRDRGQMNNQPQHF. Here the CDR3 DNA reads TGCACCAGCAGCCATCTCCGGGACAGGGGGCAAATGAACAATCAGCCCCAGCATTTT.

The gene calls are TRBV5-6 and TRBJ2-5; TRBD2 agrees at 11 bases. The length of the CDR3 is 15 residues. V was clipped by 7 bases and J by 5 bases; unmatched bases: 10. Germline V lookup: CDR1 SGHDT, CDR2 YYEEEE. CDR3 bases: TGTGCCAGCGGGGAGAAGTTAGCGGGGGGGGAGACCCAGTACTTC. It codes for CASGEKLAGGETQYF.

The rearrangement uses TRBV7-9 and TRBJ1-1; D unclear. The germline V and J ends were trimmed by 1 base and 5 bases, with 8 bases remaining between them. The CDR3 is 13 amino acids. Germline V CDR1 and CDR2: SEHNR, FQNEAQ (reference sequence). The CDR3, as DNA: TGTGCCAGCAGCTTAGAGGAGTTAACTGAAGCTTTCTTT. The encoded protein is CASSLEELTEAFF.

The chain carries TRBV2 and TRBJ2-3; TRBD2 agrees at 11 bases. V dropped 6 bases and J dropped 6; count of bases not matched to a gene: 8. CDR1 is SNHLY, CDR2 FYNNEI, per germline. The CDR3 covers 15 residues. In DNA, the CDR3 is TGTGCCAGCAGGGCTAGCGGGGGGCCGGCGGATACGCAGTATTTT. This translates into CASRASGGPADTQYF.

The chain employs TRBV9 and TRBJ1-1; TRBD1 matches at 7 bases. This CDR3 has 17 amino acids. V trimming: 4 bases; J trimming: 6 bases; junction bases outside the gene matches: 18. Germline lookup yields CDR1 SGDLS and CDR2 YYNGEE. The CDR3 DNA is TGTGCCAGCAGCCCCTTTTCGGGACAGATAAGTGTAGCTGAAGCTTTCTTT. Its translation: CASSPFSGQISVAEAFF.

The V and J genes are TRBV19 and TRBJ2-4; TRBD1 is a possible D gene (7 bases). V lost 1 base and J lost 0, with 16 bases in between. CDR3 length equals 18 residues. Per germline, CDR1 LNHDA and CDR2 SQIVND (reference sequence). CDR3 nucleotide sequence: TGTGCCAGTAGTATAGCGGCGGGGACAGCCTTAGCCAAAAACATTCAGTACTTC. Its protein product is CASSIAAGTALAKNIQYF. The full variable domain, its missing parts supplied by reference TRBV19 and TRBJ2-4, is DGGITQSPKYLFRKEGQNVTLSCEQNLNHDAMYWYRQDPGQGLRLIYYSQIVNDFQKGDIAEGYSVSREKKESFPLTVTSAQKNPTAFYLCASSIAAGTALAKNIQYFGAGTRLSVL.

With regard to this clone: In the same sample, other DNA sequences code for this CDR3. The chain links TRBV9 to TRBJ2-1; 11 bases agree with TRBD1. V dropped 4 bases and J dropped 7; count of bases not matched to a gene: 4. Germline CDR1 reads SGDLS; CDR2 reads YYNGEE. CDR3 length equals 14 residues. DNA of the CDR3: TGTGCCAGCAGCCCCGGGACAGGGGGGAATGAGCAGTTCTTC. The encoded protein is CASSPGTGGNEQFF.

The chain carries TRBV11-2 and TRBJ2-5; 9 positions match TRBD2. Trimming took 5 bases from V and 6 from J; bases not matched to a gene: 4. This CDR3 region has 13 residues. Looked up from germline, CDR1 is SGHAT and CDR2 is FQNNGV. The CDR3 DNA reads TGTGCCAGCAGCCGGGGACTAGCCCAGACCCAGTACTTC. Its translation is CASSRGLAQTQYF.

The V call is TRBV7-6, the J call TRBJ1-3, with D perhaps TRBD1 (5 bases). Trimming pared 5 bases from V and 0 bases from J, leaving 8 bases between. Germline V gene sequence: CDR1 SGHVS, CDR2 FNYEAQ. The CDR3 extends over 14 amino acids. CDR3 sequence reads: CASSEDISGNTIYF. The DNA for the CDR3 is TGTGCCAGCAGCGAGGACATCTCTGGAAACACCATATATTTT.

V is TRBV5-5 and J is TRBJ2-1, with 8 bases matching TRBD2. The CDR3 has 14 amino acids. The germline V gene has CDR1 SGHKS and CDR2 YYEKEE (reference sequence). Trimming took 7 bases from V and 0 from J; bases not matched to a gene: 3. The CDR3 region has the DNA TGTGCCAGCCAAAGCGGGAGCTCCTACAATGAGCAGTTCTTC. This gives the protein CASQSGSSYNEQFF. The entire variable domain, with the rest obtained from reference TRBV5-5 and TRBJ2-1, is as follows: DAGVTQSPTHLIKTRGQQVTLRCSPISGHKSVSWYQQVLGQGPQFIFQYYEKEERGRGNFPDRFSARQFPNYSSELNVNALLLGDSALYLCASQSGSSYNEQFFGPGTRLTVL.